The 11 T cell receptor beta chains below come from one sample, sequenced in a study of early T cells in non-severe SARS-CoV-2 infection. TCRdb re-called the 5' RACE reads through MiXCR, storing one row per CDR3 protein. The data hold roughly 34,000 distinct CDR3 sequences, with less than 8.5% observed a single time. The sequencing used whole blood, collected at baseline. The receptor source for this set is an adult who was a healthcare worker with PCR-confirmed SARS-CoV-2 infection or an uninfected control (not recorded which).

There are many counts of this clonotype. This chain's CDR3 is CASSARPRGGLNTEAFF. CDR3 bases: TGTGCCAGCAGCGCGAGGCCCCGCGGGGGTTTGAACACTGAAGCTTTCTTT. The chain recombines TRBV9 with TRBJ1-1; perhaps TRBD1 as D (5 bases). Per germline, CDR1 SGDLS and CDR2 YYNGEE. The CDR3 spans 17 residues. Trimming shortened V by 3 bases and J by 0 bases, and 18 bases separated the two germline ends. Full variable domain (rest looked up from reference TRBV9 and TRBJ1-1): DSGVTQTPKHLITATGQRVTLRCSPRSGDLSVYWYQQSLDQGLQFLIQYYNGEERAKGNILERFSAQQFPDLHSELNLSSLELGDSALYFCASSARPRGGLNTEAFFGQGTRLTVV.

The chain couples TRBV3-1 to TRBJ2-3, with 8 bases lining up with TRBD2. This CDR3 region has 17 residues. Per the germline V gene, CDR1 is LGHDT and CDR2 is YNNKEL (reference sequence). The V and J ends lost 1 base and 6 bases, in that order; junction bases with no gene match: 12. CDR3 protein: CASSQGGRSLGGDTQYF. CDR3 nucleotide sequence: TGTGCCAGCAGCCAAGGCGGGAGGTCCCTCGGTGGGGATACGCAGTATTTT.

J is TRBJ2-1 and V is TRBV19; 7 bases align to TRBD2. The CDR3 loop spans 15 amino acids. The V gene end was trimmed by 0 bases and the J gene end by 9 bases; junction bases not matched to a gene: 8. The germline V gene encodes CDR1 LNHDA and CDR2 SQIVND (reference sequence). The CDR3 nucleotides read TGTGCCAGTAGTATAGACAGACTAGCCTCCGGTGAGCAGTTCTTC. Protein sequence: CASSIDRLASGEQFF.

Many counts were recorded for this clonotype. The gene calls are TRBV5-6 and TRBJ2-1, with TRBD2 matching 11 bases. J was trimmed by 10 bases and V by 4 bases; bases with no gene match: 4. Germline values: CDR1 SGHDT, CDR2 YYEEEE. CDR3 length: 13 residues. The CDR3 loop is CASSPTSGTEQFF. CDR3 in DNA: TGTGCCAGCAGCCCGACTAGCGGGACGGAGCAGTTCTTC.

The chain couples TRBV7-2 to TRBJ2-3; D not certain. The CDR3 loop spans 13 amino acids. The germline V and J ends were trimmed by 8 bases and 2 bases, with 11 bases remaining between them. The germline CDR1 and CDR2 sequences are SGHTA and FQGNSA. CDR3 nucleotides: TGTGCCAGCGGCGAGACGTACACAGATACGCAGTATTTT. This encodes CASGETYTDTQYF.

The rearrangement links TRBV7-2 to TRBJ2-2; D not resolved. CDR1 is SGHTA, CDR2 FQGNSA, per germline. With 7 bases removed from V and 7 bases from J, the gap between germline ends came to 16 bases. CDR3 length equals 14 residues. CDR3: CASTPPPRGGELFF. In nucleotides, the CDR3 is TGTGCCAGCACCCCCCCTCCTCGAGGCGGGGAGCTGTTTTTT.

This clonotype was counted at least ten times. The chain uses TRBV7-2 and TRBJ2-7, with a possible D match to TRBD2 (7 bases). CDR1 is SGHTA and CDR2 is FQGNSA in the germline V gene. The CDR3 length is 15 residues. Trimming removed 2 bases from V and 4 bases from J, with 15 bases in between. As DNA, the CDR3 is TGTGCCAGCAGCTTACTAGCGGAGAGGGGGTACGAGCAGTACTTC. This sequence encodes CASSLLAERGYEQYF. The full variable domain, its missing parts supplied by reference TRBV7-2 and TRBJ2-7, is GAGVSQSPSNKVTEKGKDVELRCDPISGHTALYWYRQSLGQGLEFLIYFQGNSAPDKSGLPSDRFSAERTGGSVSTLTIQRTQQEDSAVYLCASSLLAERGYEQYFGPGTRLTVT.

Details on this clonotype: The junction and the germline gene differ at one end; a read error may be behind it. J is TRBJ2-3 and V is TRBV12-3 or TRBV12-4; 9 bases are a match to TRBD1. This CDR3 region has 14 residues. The CDR3 DNA sequence: TGTGCCAGCAGTTTTACAGGGGGCACGGATACGCAGTATTTT. Translated: CASSFTGGTDTQYF.

This clonotype appeared many times. The V gene is TRBV7-9, the J gene TRBJ1-1; D perhaps matches TRBD1 (5 bases). The germline V gene encodes CDR1 SEHNR and CDR2 FQNEAQ (reference sequence). V dropped 1 base and J dropped 5 bases, with 17 bases sitting between them. The CDR3 length is 16 residues. The CDR3 region is CASSLVVASEGTEAFF. The CDR3 DNA reads TGTGCCAGCAGCTTAGTTGTCGCCTCAGAGGGGACTGAAGCTTTCTTT.

The rearrangement joins TRBV12-3 or TRBV12-4 to TRBJ1-1; D remains unclear. V gave up 3 bases and J gave up 4 bases, with 18 bases separating them. CDR3 length equals 16 residues. CDR3 in DNA: TGTGCCAGCAGTTTGTCCTCGGGGATTCTGGGCACTGAAGCTTTCTTT. It is translated as CASSLSSGILGTEAFF.

This clonotype was seen ten or more times. The chain recombines TRBV20-1 with TRBJ2-3; 14 bases fit TRBD2. Germline V CDR1 and CDR2: DFQATT, SNEGSKA (reference sequence). V dropped 4 bases and J dropped 0; count of bases not matched to a gene: 12. This CDR3 spans 19 amino acids. CDR3 amino acids: CSAMTRLAGGHSSTDTQYF. In DNA form, the CDR3 reads TGCAGTGCTATGACCCGACTAGCGGGAGGGCATTCTAGCACAGATACGCAGTATTTT.